The clone carrying this TCR beta chain was counted once. The antigen remains undetermined. Trimming removed 6 bases from V and 2 bases from J, with 14 bases in between. The germline V gene has CDR1 MDHEN and CDR2 SYDVKM. This CDR3 spans 14 amino acids. Deep-level settings were used for running the assay. This table comes from immunoSEQ multiplex PCR, and its TCRdb copy is limited to in-frame clones, with some not included. The sample records millions of clones, around 94% being singletons. The data originate from a study of shared clonotypes between healthy human individuals. Whole-study context: Plates per donor: three CD4 naive, three CD4 memory, two CD8 naive, one CD8 memory. Overall study findings and caveats: Across subsets, estimated richness was generally greater for naive than for memory populations.

Adult Caucasians living in Nashville, Tennessee made up all of the donors. The source is a man younger than 35 in good health. Sequenced material: naive CD4+ T cells sorted from blood. This sample's subset: CD45RA+ positively selected. The chain combines TRBV28 with TRBJ2-7; maybe TRBD1 (6 bases). The CDR3 DNA is TGTGCCAGCAGGGCACTACAGGGTACCTACGAGCAGTACTTC. It specifies CASRALQGTYEQYF.